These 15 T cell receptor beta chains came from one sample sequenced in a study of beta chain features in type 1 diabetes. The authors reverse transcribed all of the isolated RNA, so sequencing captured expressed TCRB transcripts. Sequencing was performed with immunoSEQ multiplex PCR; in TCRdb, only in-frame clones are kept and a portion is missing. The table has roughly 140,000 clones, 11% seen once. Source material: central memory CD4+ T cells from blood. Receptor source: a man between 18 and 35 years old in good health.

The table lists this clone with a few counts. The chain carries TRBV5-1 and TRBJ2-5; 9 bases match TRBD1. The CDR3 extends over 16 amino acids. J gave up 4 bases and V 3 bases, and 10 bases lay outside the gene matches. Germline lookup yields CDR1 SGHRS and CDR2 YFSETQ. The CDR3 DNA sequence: TGCGCCAGCAGCTGGGTCGGGACAGGGAATGGAGAGACCCAGTACTTC. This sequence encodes CASSWVGTGNGETQYF.

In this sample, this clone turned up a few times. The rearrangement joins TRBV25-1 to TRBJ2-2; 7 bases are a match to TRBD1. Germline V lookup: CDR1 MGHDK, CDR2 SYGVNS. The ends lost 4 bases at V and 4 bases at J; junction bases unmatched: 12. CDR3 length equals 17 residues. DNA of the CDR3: TGTGCCAGCAGTGGCCAGTGGACAGGATGGAGCACCGGGGAGCTGTTTTTT. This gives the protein CASSGQWTGWSTGELFF.

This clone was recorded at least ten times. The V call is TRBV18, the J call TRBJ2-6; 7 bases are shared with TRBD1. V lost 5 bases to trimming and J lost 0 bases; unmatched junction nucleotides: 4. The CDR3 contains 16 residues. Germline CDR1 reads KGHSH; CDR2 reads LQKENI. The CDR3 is CASSRDSNSGANVLTF. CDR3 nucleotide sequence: TGTGCCAGCTCAAGGGACAGTAACTCTGGGGCCAACGTCCTGACTTTC.

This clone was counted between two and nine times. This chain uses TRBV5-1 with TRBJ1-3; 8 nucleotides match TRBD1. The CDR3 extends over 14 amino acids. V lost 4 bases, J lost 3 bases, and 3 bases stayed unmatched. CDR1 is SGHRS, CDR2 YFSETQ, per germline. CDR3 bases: TGCGCCAGCAGCCAGACAGGGGTTGGAAACACCATATATTTT. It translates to CASSQTGVGNTIYF.

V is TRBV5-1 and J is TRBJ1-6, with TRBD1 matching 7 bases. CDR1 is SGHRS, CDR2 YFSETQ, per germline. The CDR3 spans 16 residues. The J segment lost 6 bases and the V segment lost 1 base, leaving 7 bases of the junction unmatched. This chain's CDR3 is CASSLFGGQRNSPLHF. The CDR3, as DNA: TGCGCCAGCAGCTTGTTTGGGGGACAGCGTAATTCACCCCTCCACTTT. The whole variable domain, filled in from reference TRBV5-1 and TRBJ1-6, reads KAGVTQTPRYLIKTRGQQVTLSCSPISGHRSVSWYQQTPGQGLQFLFEYFSETQRNKGNFPGRFSGRQFSNSRSEMNVSTLELGDSALYLCASSLFGGQRNSPLHFGNGTRLTVT.

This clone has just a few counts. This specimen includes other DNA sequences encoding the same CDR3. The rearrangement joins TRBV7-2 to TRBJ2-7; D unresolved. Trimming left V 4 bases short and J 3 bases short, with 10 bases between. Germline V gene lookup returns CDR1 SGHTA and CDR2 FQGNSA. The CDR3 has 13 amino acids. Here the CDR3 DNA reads TGTGCCAGCAGCTCGTCGGGCGGCTACGAGCAGTACTTC. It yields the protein CASSSSGGYEQYF.

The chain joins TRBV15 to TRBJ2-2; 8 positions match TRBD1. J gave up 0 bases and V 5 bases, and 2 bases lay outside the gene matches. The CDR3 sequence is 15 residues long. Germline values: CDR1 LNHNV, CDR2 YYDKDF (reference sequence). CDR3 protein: CATSGGQANTGELFF. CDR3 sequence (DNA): TGTGCCACCAGCGGGGGACAGGCGAACACCGGGGAGCTGTTTTTT.

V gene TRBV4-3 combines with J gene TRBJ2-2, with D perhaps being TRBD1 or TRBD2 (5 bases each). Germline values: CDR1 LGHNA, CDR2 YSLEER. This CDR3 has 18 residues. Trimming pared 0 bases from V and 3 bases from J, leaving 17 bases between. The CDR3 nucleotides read TGCGCCAGCAGCCAAGATGGATTCGGTACGGGACACACCGGGGAGCTGTTTTTT. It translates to CASSQDGFGTGHTGELFF.

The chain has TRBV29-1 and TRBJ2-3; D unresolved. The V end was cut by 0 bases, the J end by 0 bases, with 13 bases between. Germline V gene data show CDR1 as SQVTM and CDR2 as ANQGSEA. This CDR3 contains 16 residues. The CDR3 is CSVEDRLQLSTDTQYF. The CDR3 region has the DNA TGCAGCGTTGAAGATCGGTTACAGTTGAGCACAGATACGCAGTATTTT.

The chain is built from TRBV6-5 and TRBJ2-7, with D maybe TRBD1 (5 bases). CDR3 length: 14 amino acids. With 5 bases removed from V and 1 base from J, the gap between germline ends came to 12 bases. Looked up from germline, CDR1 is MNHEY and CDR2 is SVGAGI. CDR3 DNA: TGTGCCAGCAGTCCTAGGACATTATCCTACGAGCAGTACTTC. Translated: CASSPRTLSYEQYF.

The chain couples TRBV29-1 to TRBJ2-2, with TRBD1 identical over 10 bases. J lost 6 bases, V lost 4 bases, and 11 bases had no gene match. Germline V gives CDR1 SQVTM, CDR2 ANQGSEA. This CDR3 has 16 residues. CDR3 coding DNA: TGCAGCGTTGGGGTTTTTGGACAGGGGGTGCCCGGGGAGCTGTTTTTT. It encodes CSVGVFGQGVPGELFF.

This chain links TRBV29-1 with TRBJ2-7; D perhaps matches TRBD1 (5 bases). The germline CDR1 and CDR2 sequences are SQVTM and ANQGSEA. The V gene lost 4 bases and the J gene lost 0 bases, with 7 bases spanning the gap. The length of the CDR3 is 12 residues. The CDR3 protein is CSVATVSYEQYF. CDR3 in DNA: TGCAGCGTTGCGACAGTCTCCTACGAGCAGTACTTC.

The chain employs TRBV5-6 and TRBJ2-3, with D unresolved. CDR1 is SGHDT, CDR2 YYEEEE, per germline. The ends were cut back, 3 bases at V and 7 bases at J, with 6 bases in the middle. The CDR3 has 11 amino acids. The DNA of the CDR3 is TGTGCCAGCAGCTCTACTCATACGCAGTATTTT. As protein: CASSSTHTQYF.

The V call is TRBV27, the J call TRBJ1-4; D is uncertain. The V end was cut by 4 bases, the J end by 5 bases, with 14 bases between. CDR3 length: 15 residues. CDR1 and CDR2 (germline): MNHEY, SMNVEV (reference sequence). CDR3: CASSWFADTNEKLFF. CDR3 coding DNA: TGTGCCAGCAGTTGGTTCGCCGACACGAATGAAAAACTGTTTTTT.

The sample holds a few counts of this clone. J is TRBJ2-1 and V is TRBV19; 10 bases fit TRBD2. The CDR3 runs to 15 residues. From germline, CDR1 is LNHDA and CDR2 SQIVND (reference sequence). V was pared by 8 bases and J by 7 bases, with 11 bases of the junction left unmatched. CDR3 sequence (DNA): TGTGCCAGTGGGTGGAGGACTAGCGGAGGAAATGAGCAGTTCTTC. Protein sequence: CASGWRTSGGNEQFF. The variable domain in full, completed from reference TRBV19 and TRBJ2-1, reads DGGITQSPKYLFRKEGQNVTLSCEQNLNHDAMYWYRQDPGQGLRLIYYSQIVNDFQKGDIAEGYSVSREKKESFPLTVTSAQKNPTAFYLCASGWRTSGGNEQFFGPGTRLTVL.